The 22 T cell receptor beta chains below all came from one sample that was sequenced in a study of blood T cell repertoires in COVID-19. Clones were sequenced by immunoSEQ multiplex PCR, and TCRdb holds only the in-frame ones, with some missing. The data hold over 350,000 clones, with around nine tenths observed a single time. Source material: PBMCs or T cells enriched from blood (not recorded which). Every receptor here comes from a woman in her forties or fifties who had recovered from COVID-19.

This clone appeared once. This chain links TRBV7-9 with TRBJ1-2; D remains unclear. The CDR3 is 13 residues long. The germline CDR1 and CDR2 sequences are SEHNR and FQNEAQ (reference sequence). With 6 bases removed from V and 1 base from J, the gap between germline ends came to 9 bases. CDR3 DNA: TGTGCCAGCAGGAGAGACAATAACTATGGCTACACCTTC. It encodes CASRRDNNYGYTF.

The chain carries TRBV2 and TRBJ1-5; tentative D call: TRBD1 (6 bases). Trimming left V 6 bases short and J 6 bases short, with 18 bases between. Per germline, CDR1 SNHLY and CDR2 FYNNEI. The CDR3 runs to 15 residues. In DNA form, the CDR3 reads TGTGCCAGCAGCAGGGACACCGGGGGGGGTCAGCCCCAGCATTTT. Protein product: CASSRDTGGGQPQHF.

The genes are TRBV30 and TRBJ1-4; 8 nucleotides line up with TRBD1. This CDR3 has 16 amino acids. Germline V gene lookup returns CDR1 GTSNPN and CDR2 SVGIG (reference sequence). V dropped 0 bases and J dropped 4; count of bases not matched to a gene: 7. The CDR3 DNA is TGTGCCTGGAGTGTACGCAGGGGGCTGAATAATGAAAAACTGTTTTTT. The encoded protein is CAWSVRRGLNNEKLFF. Combining the CDR3 with reference TRBV30 and TRBJ1-4 gives the whole variable domain SQTIHQWPATLVQPVGSPLSLECTVEGTSNPNLYWYRQAAGRGLQLLFYSVGIGQISSEVPQNLSASRPQDRQFILSSKKLLLSDSGFYLCAWSVRRGLNNEKLFFGSGTQLSVL.

This chain joins TRBV4-3 and TRBJ2-5, with 7 bases lining up with TRBD2. Germline CDR1 and CDR2: LGHNA and YSLEER. J was trimmed by 3 bases and V by 4 bases; bases with no gene match: 8. The CDR3 is 15 residues long. The CDR3 loop is CASSPTPGGEETQYF. The CDR3 coding sequence is TGCGCCAGCAGCCCAACCCCGGGAGGAGAAGAGACCCAGTACTTC.

This sequence joins TRBV5-8 and TRBJ1-6; 11 bases map to TRBD1. Looked up from germline, CDR1 is SGHTS and CDR2 is YDEGEE. The CDR3 length is 15 residues. V was clipped by 4 bases and J by 9 bases; unmatched bases: 6. The DNA for the CDR3 is TGTGCCAGCAGCCTACCGGGACAGGGGGTTTCACCCCTCCACTTT. The encoded protein is CASSLPGQGVSPLHF.

The chain uses TRBV6-5 and TRBJ2-5, with a weak D call TRBD1 (5 bases). V was clipped by 0 bases and J by 7 bases, with 6 bases between them. CDR3 length: 12 amino acids. Germline assignment: CDR1 MNHEY and CDR2 SVGAGI. The CDR3 DNA sequence: TGTGCCAGCAGTTACTCTAGGGGGACCCAGTACTTC. Translating it yields CASSYSRGTQYF.

The gene calls are TRBV3-1 (or the pseudogene TRBV3-2) and TRBJ1-5; D gene uncertain. The length of the CDR3 is 15 residues. Germline-derived CDR1 and CDR2 are LGHDT and YNNKEL (reference sequence). V lost 4 bases and J lost 0, with 10 bases in between. The CDR3 DNA follows: TGTGCCAGCAGCCTTGGAGGATATAGCAATCAGCCCCAGCATTTT. Translated: CASSLGGYSNQPQHF.

This clone was seen only once. The chain links TRBV5-1 to TRBJ2-1; TRBD2 matches 8 bases. CDR3 length: 15 amino acids. From germline, CDR1 is SGHRS and CDR2 YFSETQ. V lost 4 bases, J lost 8 bases, and 11 bases stayed unmatched. The CDR3 is CASSPGTRRGDEQFF. The CDR3 DNA follows: TGCGCCAGCAGCCCCGGGACTAGAAGGGGGGATGAGCAGTTCTTC.

As regards this clone: An end of the junction does not agree with germline; a read error may underlie this. V is TRBV25-1 and J is TRBJ1-6, with TRBD1 matching over 8 bases. Per the germline V gene, CDR1 is MGHDK and CDR2 is SYGVNS. The CDR3 extends over 14 amino acids. The CDR3 sequence: CASRESGGISPLHF. The DNA for the CDR3 is TGTGCCAGCAGGGAATCAGGGGGCATCTCACCCCTCCACTTT.

This chain joins TRBV20-1 and TRBJ2-1, with 10 bases matching TRBD2. The CDR3 covers 15 residues. Germline V gene sequence: CDR1 DFQATT, CDR2 SNEGSKA (reference sequence). The J segment lost 6 bases and the V segment lost 3 bases, leaving 8 bases of the junction unmatched. The CDR3: CSASVPSGGRNEQFF. The CDR3 nucleotides read TGCAGTGCTAGTGTACCTAGCGGGGGCCGCAATGAGCAGTTCTTC.

The chain has TRBV13 and TRBJ2-7, with a tentative D call TRBD2 (5 bases). V shed 4 bases and J shed 4 bases, with 5 bases lying between them. The length of the CDR3 is 11 residues. Per germline, CDR1 PRHDT and CDR2 FYEKMQ (reference sequence). The chain's CDR3 is CASSSGYEQYF. In DNA form, the CDR3 reads TGTGCCAGCAGCTCGGGATACGAGCAGTACTTC.

The gene calls are TRBV5-1 and TRBJ1-4; tentative D call: TRBD1 (6 bases). The CDR3 runs 16 residues. Germline loops: CDR1 SGHRS, CDR2 YFSETQ. V was cut by 2 bases and J by 0 bases, with 11 bases left in between. The CDR3 region is CASSFRGGATNEKLFF. The CDR3 coding sequence is TGCGCCAGCAGCTTTAGAGGGGGTGCAACTAATGAAAAACTGTTTTTT. Full variable domain (outside the CDR3, taken from reference TRBV5-1 and TRBJ1-4): KAGVTQTPRYLIKTRGQQVTLSCSPISGHRSVSWYQQTPGQGLQFLFEYFSETQRNKGNFPGRFSGRQFSNSRSEMNVSTLELGDSALYLCASSFRGGATNEKLFFGSGTQLSVL.

V gene TRBV5-1 combines with J gene TRBJ2-1, with D hard to call. The CDR3 contains 13 residues. V was clipped by 2 bases and J by 3 bases, with 6 bases between them. Germline V lookup: CDR1 SGHRS, CDR2 YFSETQ. CDR3 sequence reads: CASSFSDYNEQFF. Here the CDR3 DNA reads TGCGCCAGCAGCTTCAGTGACTACAATGAGCAGTTCTTC.

The chain has TRBV7-2 and TRBJ1-5; TRBD1 matches at 10 bases. This CDR3 spans 16 amino acids. Losses at the gene ends were 5 bases for V and 6 bases for J; bases not matched to a gene: 10. Looked up from germline, CDR1 is SGHTA and CDR2 is FQGNSA. This CDR3 is CASSPIGTGVGQPQHF. The CDR3 DNA reads TGTGCCAGCAGCCCAATCGGGACAGGGGTTGGTCAGCCCCAGCATTTT. Combining the CDR3 with reference TRBV7-2 and TRBJ1-5 gives the whole variable domain GAGVSQSPSNKVTEKGKDVELRCDPISGHTALYWYRQSLGQGLEFLIYFQGNSAPDKSGLPSDRFSAERTGGSVSTLTIQRTQQEDSAVYLCASSPIGTGVGQPQHFGDGTRLSIL.

Note on this clone: The same CDR3 can be traced to other DNA sequences in this sample. This CDR3 reads CASSPERDYGYTF. CDR3 nucleotides: TGTGCCAGCTCACCGGAACGGGACTATGGCTACACCTTC. This chain connects TRBV18 to TRBJ1-2; D not certain. Germline CDR1 KGHSH, CDR2 LQKENI. The CDR3 runs 13 residues. V gave up 3 bases and J gave up 3 bases, with 8 bases separating them.

This clone was seen more than once but under ten times. The chain carries TRBV28 and TRBJ2-1; TRBD2 agrees at 11 bases. This CDR3 has 16 amino acids. CDR1 MDHEN and CDR2 SYDVKM come from the germline V gene. With 5 bases clipped from V and 7 bases from J, the junction kept 10 bases outside the gene matches. DNA of the CDR3: TGTGCCAGCAGTCCCGCCCTAGCGGGGGGTGGGAATGAGCAGTTCTTC. Translating it yields CASSPALAGGGNEQFF. Filled out from reference TRBV28 and TRBJ2-1, the complete variable domain reads DVKVTQSSRYLVKRTGEKVFLECVQDMDHENMFWYRQDPGLGLRLIYFSYDVKMKEKGDIPEGYSVSREKKERFSLILESASTNQTSMYLCASSPALAGGGNEQFFGPGTRLTVL.

V and J are TRBV13 and TRBJ2-5; perhaps TRBD2 as D (5 bases). This CDR3 has 14 amino acids. CDR1 is PRHDT and CDR2 is FYEKMQ in the germline V gene (reference sequence). Trimming removed 0 bases from V and 7 bases from J, with 12 bases in between. CDR3 in DNA: TGTGCCAGCAGCTTAGGGTTTGGGAGTGGGACCCAGTACTTC. It specifies CASSLGFGSGTQYF.

The rearrangement joins TRBV5-1 to TRBJ2-3; 7 bases fit TRBD1. Germline loops: CDR1 SGHRS, CDR2 YFSETQ. V lost 3 bases to trimming and J lost 2 bases; unmatched junction nucleotides: 6. The CDR3 is 15 residues long. The CDR3 sequence: CASSSLGGPTDTQYF. The CDR3 coding sequence is TGCGCCAGCAGCTCGTTAGGGGGCCCCACAGATACGCAGTATTTT.

This chain links TRBV4-2 with TRBJ1-4; D gene ambiguous. Trimming pared 2 bases from V and 0 bases from J, leaving 10 bases between. This CDR3 has 16 amino acids. Germline V gene data show CDR1 as LGHNA and CDR2 as YNFKEQ. CDR3 nucleotide sequence: TGTGCCAGCAGCCAACCGGTGGGCTCAACTAATGAAAAACTGTTTTTT. Translating gives CASSQPVGSTNEKLFF.

This chain links TRBV7-2 with TRBJ1-4; weak D call: TRBD1 (6 bases). The CDR3 has 14 residues. Trimming cost V 5 bases and J 6 bases, with 13 bases left between them. Germline V gene data show CDR1 as SGHTA and CDR2 as FQGNSA. CDR3 protein: CASSRGGAYEKLFF. CDR3 bases: TGTGCCAGCAGCCGGGGGGGCGCGTATGAAAAACTGTTTTTT.

V usage is TRBV5-1 and J usage is TRBJ2-7; 9 positions agree with TRBD1. This CDR3 is 14 amino acids long. V shed 0 bases, J shed 4 bases, and the junction held 2 bases outside the gene matches. Germline V gene lookup returns CDR1 SGHRS and CDR2 YFSETQ. In DNA form, the CDR3 reads TGCGCCAGCAGCTTGGGGACAGGGGTATACGAGCAGTACTTC. Protein product: CASSLGTGVYEQYF.

The chain employs TRBV5-1 and TRBJ2-1; TRBD1 aligns across 9 bases. After removal of 3 bases from V and 0 bases from J, the junction contained 4 bases not matched to a gene. The CDR3 has 16 residues. Germline lookup yields CDR1 SGHRS and CDR2 YFSETQ. The CDR3 DNA reads TGCGCCAGCAGCTGGACAGGGGCTAGCTCCTACAATGAGCAGTTCTTC. Its translation is CASSWTGASSYNEQFF.